Below are 27 T cell receptor beta chains sequenced from a single sample in a study of Ad26.COV2.S vaccination and SARS-CoV-2 variants. Repertoires were generated with immunoSEQ multiplex PCR, while TCRdb's copy carries only in-frame clones and drops some. Of a few hundred thousand clones detected, around four fifths appear once; the ten largest clones hold around 7.4%. Indicated treatment: some 20 received Ad26.COV2.S at low or high dose, single or two shots; about 5 received placebo; per-sample allocation not given. Sampling was performed 63 days after the first vaccine or placebo injection. Material: peripheral blood, obtained in a trial of Ad26.COV2.S vaccine versus placebo. These receptor sequences come from a person aged 18 to 59 who received the Ad26.COV2.S COVID-19 vaccine or a placebo.

This clone was picked up one time. This chain connects TRBV25-1 to TRBJ2-1, with D perhaps matching TRBD2 (5 bases). In germline, CDR1 is MGHDK, CDR2 SYGVNS. The CDR3 is made up of 14 amino acids. Trimming took 4 bases from V and 8 from J, leaving 15 bases between them. In DNA, the CDR3 is TGTGCCAGCAGTGCCACTCACAAAGCGGATGAGCAGTTCTTC. Translating gives CASSATHKADEQFF. Filled out from reference TRBV25-1 and TRBJ2-1, the complete variable domain reads EADIYQTPRYLVIGTGKKITLECSQTMGHDKMYWYQQDPGMELHLIHYSYGVNSTEKGDLSSESTVSRIRTEHFPLTLESARPSHTSQYLCASSATHKADEQFFGPGTRLTVL.

This rearrangement joins TRBV7-2 to TRBJ2-6; D gene uncertain. Deletions cut 5 bases from V and 0 bases from J, with 8 bases between. The length of the CDR3 is 15 residues. Germline V gene lookup returns CDR1 SGHTA and CDR2 FQGNSA. In DNA, the CDR3 is TGTGCCAGCAGCCAAATGAGCTCTGGGGCCAACGTCCTGACTTTC. Translation: CASSQMSSGANVLTF.

About this clone: Germline is not matched at one junction end, which may reflect a read error. This chain links TRBV3-1 (or the pseudogene TRBV3-2) with TRBJ2-7, with D possibly being TRBD1 or TRBD2 (5 bases each). Germline lookup yields CDR1 LGHDT and CDR2 YNNKEL (reference sequence). This CDR3 has 12 amino acids. DNA of the CDR3: TGTGCCAGCAGCCACTGGGGGACCTTGGTCGACTTC. Protein sequence: CASSHWGTLVDF.

J is TRBJ2-7 and V is TRBV3-1 (or the pseudogene TRBV3-2); TRBD2 aligns across 11 bases. CDR1 LGHDT and CDR2 YNNKEL come from the germline V gene (reference sequence). CDR3 length: 15 amino acids. With 6 bases clipped from V and 4 bases from J, the junction kept 8 bases outside the gene matches. The CDR3: CASSPRTSGFYEQYF. CDR3 in DNA: TGTGCCAGCAGTCCACGGACTAGCGGGTTTTACGAGCAGTACTTC.

V is TRBV5-5 and J is TRBJ2-1, with D possibly matching TRBD2 (5 bases). CDR3 size: 16 residues. Germline CDR1 is SGHKS and CDR2 is YYEKEE (reference sequence). V was pared by 2 bases and J by 0 bases, with 12 bases between. CDR3 loop: CASSFGGSGSYNEQFF. The CDR3 bases are TGTGCCAGCAGCTTCGGTGGGAGTGGCTCCTACAATGAGCAGTTCTTC.

The gene calls are TRBV7-9 and TRBJ2-7; TRBD2 aligns across 7 bases. There are 14 residues in the CDR3. After removal of 8 bases from V and 6 bases from J, the junction contained 13 bases not matched to a gene. Per germline, CDR1 SEHNR and CDR2 FQNEAQ (reference sequence). The chain's CDR3 is CASRSGVAGREQYF. In DNA, the CDR3 is TGTGCCAGCCGAAGCGGGGTCGCGGGACGCGAGCAGTACTTC.

This chain joins TRBV6-4 and TRBJ2-2; D is ambiguous. The CDR3 has 12 residues. Germline CDR1 MRHNA, CDR2 SNTAGT. Trimming took off 5 bases at V and 3 bases at J, with 4 bases between the two ends. The CDR3 loop reads CASSRDTGELFF. DNA of the CDR3: TGTGCCAGCAGTCGAGACACCGGGGAGCTGTTTTTT.

This clone was recorded only once. V usage is TRBV18 and J usage is TRBJ1-1; D perhaps matches TRBD1 (5 bases). In germline, CDR1 is KGHSH, CDR2 LQKENI. This CDR3 is 13 amino acids long. Between the trimmed V and J ends, which lost 0 bases and 8 bases, there was a span of 10 bases. Written as DNA, the CDR3 is TGTGCCAGCTCACCACCGGACATTGTAGAAGCTTTCTTT. It is translated as CASSPPDIVEAFF.

The J gene is TRBJ1-5, the V gene TRBV6-6; D is unresolved. The V gene lost 2 bases and the J gene lost 2 bases, with 4 bases spanning the gap. Germline lookup yields CDR1 MNHNY and CDR2 SVGAGI (reference sequence). The CDR3 has 13 amino acids. CDR3 in DNA: TGTGCCAGCAGTTACGAACGCAATCAGCCCCAGCATTTT. Translating gives CASSYERNQPQHF.

The J gene is TRBJ1-5, the V gene TRBV6-5; TRBD1 aligns across 8 bases. The germline gives CDR1 MNHEY, CDR2 SVGAGI. CDR3 length: 14 amino acids. The V and J ends lost 6 bases and 3 bases, in that order; junction bases with no gene match: 4. The CDR3 sequence: CASRTGEFNQPQHF. CDR3 sequence (DNA): TGTGCCAGCAGGACAGGGGAGTTCAATCAGCCCCAGCATTTT.

The sample holds one count of this clone. The chain has TRBV24-1 and TRBJ2-3, with TRBD2 as a possible D gene (5 bases). CDR3 length equals 15 residues. The V and J ends lost 1 base and 2 bases respectively, with 9 bases between them. Germline loops: CDR1 KGHDR, CDR2 SFDVKD. The CDR3 sequence is CATSDFRGPTDTQYF. The CDR3 nucleotides read TGTGCCACCAGTGATTTCCGAGGGCCCACAGATACGCAGTATTTT.

The chain couples TRBV25-1 to TRBJ2-7, with 9 bases identical to TRBD1. The CDR3 sequence is 14 residues long. Germline V CDR1 and CDR2: MGHDK, SYGVNS. J lost 3 bases, V lost 6 bases, and 6 bases had no gene match. CDR3 nucleotide sequence: TGTGCCAGCAGGGGAGGGGACAGGGACTACGAGCAGTACTTC. Protein sequence: CASRGGDRDYEQYF.

This chain connects TRBV11-1 to TRBJ1-5; D is undetermined. Germline values: CDR1 SGHAT, CDR2 FQDESV (reference sequence). The CDR3 is made up of 13 amino acids. Trimming pared 3 bases from V and 9 bases from J, leaving 12 bases between. CDR3 coding DNA: TGTGCCAGCAGCTTCGGGTTACGCTCGCCCCAGCATTTT. Protein product: CASSFGLRSPQHF.

The chain carries TRBV27 and TRBJ2-1, with 8 bases that match TRBD2. The CDR3 is 15 amino acids. V lost 8 bases, J lost 6 bases, and 12 bases stayed unmatched. Germline-derived CDR1 and CDR2 are MNHEY and SMNVEV (reference sequence). The DNA for the CDR3 is TGTGCCAGCCCCGGGGGGGGAGCCAACTGCAATGAGCAGTTCTTC. This translates into CASPGGGANCNEQFF.

The chain couples TRBV11-3 to TRBJ2-7; D is uncertain. The CDR3 has 13 amino acids. CDR1 and CDR2 from the germline V gene are SGHNT and YENEEA. Deletions cut 0 bases from V and 3 bases from J, with 6 bases between. For the CDR3, the DNA is TGTGCCAGCAGCTTAGAGCCTGTCTACGAGCAGTACTTC. It yields the protein CASSLEPVYEQYF.

J is TRBJ1-1 and V is TRBV28; 8 bases match TRBD1. Trimming at V came to 6 bases and at J to 12 bases, leaving 12 bases not matched to a gene. This CDR3 contains 13 residues. Germline loops: CDR1 MDHEN, CDR2 SYDVKM. The CDR3 DNA follows: TGTGCCAGCAGACTCCCTACCGGGACAGGCCCTTTCTTT. Its translation is CASRLPTGTGPFF.

The chain couples TRBV15 to TRBJ1-5; possible D gene TRBD1, 5 bases. Germline CDR1 and CDR2: LNHNV and YYDKDF (reference sequence). Trimming removed 1 base at V and 2 bases at J, with 12 bases between. The CDR3 spans 16 residues. The DNA of the CDR3 is TGTGCCACCAGCAGAGGGATAGGGGAGGGCAATCAGCCCCAGCATTTT. Translated, it gives CATSRGIGEGNQPQHF.

The chain combines TRBV24-1 with TRBJ1-2; no firm D call. CDR1 and CDR2 (germline): KGHDR, SFDVKD. Trimming took off 3 bases at V and 1 base at J, with 8 bases between the two ends. The CDR3 runs 14 residues. The CDR3 bases are TGTGCCACCAGTGATGCGGACGTTAACTATGGCTACACCTTC. Its protein is CATSDADVNYGYTF.

The genes are TRBV6-5 and TRBJ1-2; tentative D call: TRBD1 (5 bases). This CDR3 is built from 12 residues. The germline V gene has CDR1 MNHEY and CDR2 SVGAGI. V lost 2 bases to trimming and J lost 4 bases, with 5 bases between them. The CDR3 bases are TGTGCCAGCAGTTACCAGGGCTATGGCTACACCTTC. Translated, it gives CASSYQGYGYTF.

The chain has TRBV25-1 and TRBJ1-6; D unclear. The CDR3 covers 13 residues. From germline, CDR1 is MGHDK and CDR2 SYGVNS. The V end was cut by 4 bases, the J end by 10 bases, with 11 bases between. CDR3 DNA: TGTGCCAGCAGTGTTACAGAGTTCTCACCCCTCCACTTT. Protein product: CASSVTEFSPLHF.

Turning to this clone: A far larger clone is a single base away, which makes a read error likely. Other nucleotide sequences from this sample produce the same CDR3. The V call is TRBV2, the J call TRBJ2-1, with TRBD2 identical over 14 bases. The length of the CDR3 is 15 residues. The germline V gene encodes CDR1 SNHLY and CDR2 FYNNEI. The CDR3 loop is CASNGLAGGGDELFF. The DNA for the CDR3 is TGTGCCAGCAACGGACTAGCGGGGGGCGGGGATGAGCTGTTCTTC.

J is TRBJ1-5 and V is TRBV10-3; D not certain. This CDR3 comprises 13 residues. Deletions cut 3 bases from V and 4 bases from J, with 7 bases between. Germline V gives CDR1 ENHRY, CDR2 SYGVKD. The CDR3 nucleotides read TGTGCCATCAGTGACATCTTAAATCAGCCCCAGCATTTT. It specifies CAISDILNQPQHF.

This clone was counted only a few times. CDR3 amino acids: CASSQIYGGAGNTIYF. In DNA, the CDR3 is TGTGCCAGCAGCCAAATCTACGGGGGGGCTGGAAACACCATATATTTT. The chain carries TRBV4-2 and TRBJ1-3; D perhaps matches TRBD1 (5 bases). This CDR3 spans 16 amino acids. V lost 2 bases, J lost 2 bases, and 13 bases lay in between. Germline loops: CDR1 LGHNA, CDR2 YNFKEQ.

This clone has only a few counts. The V gene is TRBV19, the J gene TRBJ2-7, with D perhaps TRBD1 (5 bases). The CDR3 runs 13 residues. With 8 bases removed from V and 7 bases from J, the gap between germline ends came to 18 bases. CDR1 is LNHDA and CDR2 is SQIVND in the germline V gene (reference sequence). The CDR3 region has the DNA TGTGCCAGTGGGGCTTTATTGGCTGATGAGCAGTACTTC. Translating gives CASGALLADEQYF.

The chain joins TRBV5-1 to TRBJ2-1, with 7 bases identical to TRBD2. The V and J ends lost 2 bases and 10 bases, in that order; junction bases with no gene match: 9. Looked up from germline, CDR1 is SGHRS and CDR2 is YFSETQ. This CDR3 comprises 14 residues. The CDR3 protein is CASSFEPREDEQFF. The CDR3 bases are TGCGCCAGCAGCTTCGAGCCTCGGGAGGACGAGCAGTTCTTC.

This clone was detected only once. The V and J genes are TRBV6-1 and TRBJ2-5; no clear D. With 1 base removed from V and 4 bases from J, the gap between germline ends came to 10 bases. CDR3 length equals 14 residues. From germline, CDR1 is MNHNS and CDR2 SASEGT. Here the CDR3 DNA reads TGTGCCAGCAGTGAAGTCTTCGAGGCAGAGACCCAGTACTTC. Encoded protein: CASSEVFEAETQYF.

V and J are TRBV2 and TRBJ1-2, with 9 bases identical to TRBD1. CDR3 length equals 15 residues. With V trimmed by 6 bases and J by 5 bases, 10 bases remained unmatched. The germline gives CDR1 SNHLY, CDR2 FYNNEI. In DNA, the CDR3 is TGTGCCAGCAGGGAATTCCTAGGACAGGGGTATGGCTACACCTTC. Translated: CASREFLGQGYGYTF.